This T cell receptor beta chain was recorded in a study of cytomegalovirus exposure and HLA in healthy donors. The study, taken as a whole, reports: The study dropped some indistinguishable V segments, TRBV6-2 and TRBV6-3 among them.

V lost 0 bases, J lost 3 bases, and 13 bases lay in between. Germline CDR1 and CDR2: SGHNT and YYREEE (reference sequence). The CDR3 is made up of 15 amino acids. The PCR used 60 Vbeta and 13 Jbeta primers. Only in-frame clones appear in the TCRdb table, and some are missing; sequencing was by immunoSEQ multiplex PCR. The sample records about 160,000 clones, over 75% being singletons. A note on this clone: Its antigen is unknown.

The chain combines TRBV5-4 with TRBJ2-7, with a possible D match to TRBD2 (7 bases). Sequencing was carried out using PBMCs. This TCR came from a man in his forties or fifties in good health and CMV-seronegative. The CDR3 DNA is TGTGCCAGCAGCTTGGTGAGGGGGGGTGGCTACGAGCAGTACTTC. Its translation is CASSLVRGGGYEQYF.